These 4 T cell receptor beta chains were all obtained from the same sample, sequenced in a study of blood T cells in healthy people across ages. It was with a sample-barcoded 5' primer and a J-beta primer mix that a second PCR of roughly 7 to 12 cycles was run. MiXCR, run by TCRdb on the 5' RACE reads, gives a single entry per CDR3 protein. Here the sample spans about a million distinct CDR3 sequences, around two fifths being singletons. Sequenced input: blood. All receptors derive from a man younger than 35 in good health.

The chain uses TRBV20-1 and TRBJ1-1; no clear D. Trimming removed 0 bases from V and 0 bases from J, with 11 bases in between. This CDR3 spans 15 amino acids. Germline V gene sequence: CDR1 DFQATT, CDR2 SNEGSKA (reference sequence). For the CDR3, the DNA is TGCAGTGCTAGAGATCTGGGGTTCATGAACACTGAAGCTTTCTTT. It yields the protein CSARDLGFMNTEAFF.

This clonotype turned up a few times. The chain is built from TRBV4-1 and TRBJ1-6; 10 nucleotides line up with TRBD1. The CDR3 length is 17 residues. V was clipped by 4 bases and J by 1 base; unmatched bases: 4. CDR1 is MGHRA and CDR2 is YSYEKL in the germline V gene. The CDR3 loop is CASSLDRGTSYNSPLHF. CDR3 nucleotide sequence: TGCGCCAGCAGCCTGGACAGGGGGACGTCCTATAATTCACCCCTCCACTTT.

The gene calls are TRBV12-3 or TRBV12-4 and TRBJ2-5; 11 bases line up with TRBD2. The V and J ends lost 2 bases and 2 bases, in that order; junction bases with no gene match: 4. This CDR3 has 16 amino acids. CDR3 nucleotides: TGTGCCAGCAGTTTATTTGCTAGCGGGGGGCAAGAGACCCAGTACTTC. It is translated as CASSLFASGGQETQYF.

The genes are TRBV7-2 and TRBJ2-7, with TRBD1 matching 10 bases. The CDR3 loop spans 14 amino acids. Unmatched junction bases numbered 8, after V lost 5 bases and J lost 7 bases. Looked up from germline, CDR1 is SGHTA and CDR2 is FQGNSA. The CDR3 DNA is TGTGCCAGCAGCCTCCCGGGACAGGGGCGTGAGCAGTACTTC. It is translated as CASSLPGQGREQYF.